One sample yielded the 26 T cell receptor beta chains listed below, sequenced in a study of blood T cell repertoires in COVID-19. Sequencing used immunoSEQ multiplex PCR; TCRdb keeps in-frame clones, though not all of them. The sample has 96,000 or so clones; 90% are singletons. Sequencing was performed on peripheral blood. The receptors derive from a man between 60 and 75 years old with acute or convalescent COVID-19.

J is TRBJ1-1 and V is TRBV30; D gene unclear. The CDR3 runs to 11 residues. Germline V gene data show CDR1 as GTSNPN and CDR2 as SVGIG (reference sequence). The V end lost 5 bases, the J end lost 6 bases, and 10 bases lay between the germline ends. CDR3 nucleotide sequence: TGTGCCTGGTTGGTTGAGGCTGAAGCTTTCTTT. Protein: CAWLVEAEAFF.

This clone was observed a single time. This CDR3 reads CASSLDRGNYGYTF. In DNA form, the CDR3 reads TGTGCCAGCAGCTTAGACAGGGGAAACTATGGCTACACCTTC. The rearrangement joins TRBV5-4 to TRBJ1-2, with TRBD1 identical over 8 bases. V gave up 2 bases and J gave up 2 bases; unmatched junction bases: 2. The germline V gene has CDR1 SGHNT and CDR2 YYREEE (reference sequence). This CDR3 region has 14 residues.

This chain links TRBV18 with TRBJ2-1; 8 positions agree with TRBD2. The CDR3 is 16 residues long. J lost 8 bases, V lost 3 bases, and 12 bases had no gene match. Germline V gives CDR1 KGHSH, CDR2 LQKENI. The chain's CDR3 is CASSPSSGLANDEQFF. CDR3 DNA sequence: TGTGCCAGCTCACCGTCTTCTGGACTAGCTAACGATGAGCAGTTCTTC. The entire variable domain, with the rest obtained from reference TRBV18 and TRBJ2-1, is as follows: NAGVMQNPRHLVRRRGQEARLRCSPMKGHSHVYWYRQLPEEGLKFMVYLQKENIIDESGMPKERFSAEFPKEGPSILRIQQVVRGDSAAYFCASSPSSGLANDEQFFGPGTRLTVL.

This clone showed up just once. The J gene is TRBJ2-7, the V gene TRBV6-5; D perhaps matches TRBD2 (5 bases). The length of the CDR3 is 11 residues. V lost 5 bases and J lost 7, with 9 bases in between. The germline V gene has CDR1 MNHEY and CDR2 SVGAGI. DNA of the CDR3: TGTGCCAGCAGTAAGACGGGGGAGCAGTACTTC. It encodes CASSKTGEQYF.

The chain combines TRBV3-1 (or the pseudogene TRBV3-2) with TRBJ2-1, with a weak D call TRBD2 (6 bases). Trimming took 1 base from V and 8 from J, leaving 6 bases between them. This CDR3 has 12 amino acids. Germline CDR1 is LGHDT and CDR2 is YNNKEL (reference sequence). CDR3 loop: CASSQGRDEQFF. CDR3 DNA sequence: TGTGCCAGCAGCCAAGGGAGGGATGAGCAGTTCTTC.

The chain couples TRBV7-8 to TRBJ2-7, with 9 bases that match TRBD2. V shed 6 bases and J 2 bases; nucleotides not matched to a gene: 5. This CDR3 contains 14 residues. Germline V lookup: CDR1 SGHVS, CDR2 FQNEAQ. The CDR3 region has the DNA TGTGCCAGCAGTCAGACTAGCGGTGCCTACGAGCAGTACTTC. Protein product: CASSQTSGAYEQYF.

The chain joins TRBV5-5 to TRBJ2-3, with TRBD2 matching over 8 bases. The CDR3 is made up of 16 amino acids. CDR1 SGHKS and CDR2 YYEKEE come from the germline V gene (reference sequence). V was clipped by 2 bases and J by 4 bases; unmatched bases: 9. CDR3 in DNA: TGTGCCAGCAGCTTTACTAGCGGCCGTGGGGCAGATACGCAGTATTTT. Protein product: CASSFTSGRGADTQYF.

The J gene is TRBJ2-5, the V gene TRBV7-9, with no clear D. Germline CDR1 is SEHNR and CDR2 is FQNEAQ (reference sequence). V lost 4 bases to trimming and J lost 3 bases, with 12 bases between them. The CDR3 sequence is 14 residues long. The CDR3 region has the DNA TGTGCCAGCAGCTCAGTGTTCTCAGAAGAGACCCAGTACTTC. Protein: CASSSVFSEETQYF.

This chain links TRBV14 with TRBJ1-1, with 7 bases identical to TRBD1. Germline loops: CDR1 SGHDN, CDR2 FVKESK. CDR3 length equals 15 residues. Germline trimming cut 1 base from V and 3 bases from J; bases unmatched to any gene: 5. Here the CDR3 reads CASSQGTGQHTEAFF. As DNA, the CDR3 is TGTGCCAGCAGCCAAGGGACAGGACAGCACACTGAAGCTTTCTTT.

This chain joins TRBV7-2 and TRBJ1-1, with 8 bases matching TRBD1. Germline CDR1 SGHTA, CDR2 FQGNSA. The CDR3 runs 16 residues. The V and J ends lost 0 bases and 5 bases, in that order; junction bases with no gene match: 8. CDR3 sequence: CASSLARTGFRTEAFF. Written as DNA, the CDR3 is TGTGCCAGCAGCTTAGCACGGACAGGGTTTAGGACTGAAGCTTTCTTT.

J is TRBJ2-1 and V is TRBV4-1, with 7 bases that match TRBD1. The V gene's germline CDR1 is MGHRA and CDR2 YSYEKL. V lost 1 base to trimming and J lost 2 bases; unmatched junction nucleotides: 5. This CDR3 spans 16 amino acids. CDR3 coding DNA: TGCGCCAGCAGCCAAGTGGTCGGGACAGCCTACAATGAGCAGTTCTTC. This translates into CASSQVVGTAYNEQFF.

The rearrangement uses TRBV3-1 (or the pseudogene TRBV3-2) and TRBJ2-2; unclear D gene. Germline loops: CDR1 LGHDT, CDR2 YNNKEL (reference sequence). There are 13 residues in the CDR3. V gave up 4 bases and J gave up 5 bases, with 8 bases separating them. The CDR3 DNA reads as TGTGCCAGCAGCCCCCGTCTGACCGGGGAGCTGTTTTTT. Translating it yields CASSPRLTGELFF.

The rearrangement uses TRBV28 and TRBJ1-5; TRBD1 might be the D (6 bases). Germline-derived CDR1 and CDR2 are MDHEN and SYDVKM. Trimming took off 1 base at V and 0 bases at J, with 10 bases between the two ends. This CDR3 contains 16 residues. The CDR3 protein is CASSLLRGYSNQPQHF. The CDR3 nucleotides read TGTGCCAGCAGTTTATTAAGGGGGTATAGCAATCAGCCCCAGCATTTT.

The sample holds one count of this clone. V usage is TRBV10-2 and J usage is TRBJ2-3; D may be TRBD2 (5 bases). The length of the CDR3 is 12 residues. Germline CDR1 reads WSHSY; CDR2 reads SAAADI. Trimming removed 2 bases from V and 6 bases from J, with 6 bases in between. The CDR3 DNA reads TGCGCCAGCAGTGAGCGGAGGGATACGCAGTATTTT. Encoded protein: CASSERRDTQYF.

The chain carries TRBV27 and TRBJ2-1, with 8 positions matching TRBD2. The CDR3 has 18 residues. V shed 0 bases and J 4 bases; nucleotides not matched to a gene: 11. Germline V CDR1 and CDR2: MNHEY, SMNVEV (reference sequence). The CDR3 loop is CASSLSAEWSGSYNEQFF. The CDR3 DNA follows: TGTGCCAGCAGTTTATCGGCAGAGTGGAGCGGGAGTTACAATGAGCAGTTCTTC.

The V gene is TRBV7-2, the J gene TRBJ2-5, with TRBD2 as a possible D gene (6 bases). Germline-derived CDR1 and CDR2 are SGHTA and FQGNSA. This CDR3 contains 14 residues. V lost 4 bases, J lost 5 bases, and 14 bases lay in between. Here the CDR3 reads CASSYAGISETQYF. The CDR3 coding sequence is TGTGCCAGCAGCTACGCGGGGATTTCGGAGACCCAGTACTTC.

The gene calls are TRBV6-5 and TRBJ2-7, with 7 bases that match TRBD2. Germline-derived CDR1 and CDR2 are MNHEY and SVGAGI. V dropped 8 bases and J dropped 2; count of bases not matched to a gene: 9. The CDR3 totals 14 residues. The CDR3 DNA reads as TGTGCCAGCGGATGGGAGGGAGGGCCCTACGAGCAGTACTTC. Residues: CASGWEGGPYEQYF.

The V call is TRBV5-5, the J call TRBJ2-1, with 10 nucleotides matching TRBD2. This CDR3 has 16 amino acids. V gave up 0 bases and J gave up 6 bases; unmatched junction bases: 6. Germline CDR1 SGHKS, CDR2 YYEKEE (reference sequence). Here the CDR3 reads CASSLAWLAGVNEQFF. Written as DNA, the CDR3 is TGTGCCAGCAGCTTGGCCTGGCTAGCGGGAGTCAATGAGCAGTTCTTC.

The V gene is TRBV28, the J gene TRBJ1-2; D is possibly TRBD1 (6 bases). CDR1 is MDHEN, CDR2 SYDVKM, per germline. Trimming took 10 bases from V and 11 from J, leaving 32 bases between them. The CDR3 runs 16 residues. CDR3 protein: CATRGRGYINSPLYTF. CDR3 DNA sequence: TGTGCCACCAGGGGCAGGGGCTACATAAATTCCCCCCTTTACACCTTC.

The rearrangement links TRBV11-2 to TRBJ2-2, with TRBD1 matching over 7 bases. This CDR3 has 15 residues. V shed 5 bases, J shed 5 bases, and the junction held 8 bases outside the gene matches. The germline V gene has CDR1 SGHAT and CDR2 FQNNGV. The CDR3 DNA is TGTGCCAGCAGCATCAAGGGGGCGCGTACCGGGGAGCTGTTTTTT. As protein: CASSIKGARTGELFF.

This clone was picked up one time. The rearrangement joins TRBV6-6 to TRBJ1-5, with TRBD1 as a possible D gene (6 bases). CDR3 length: 16 residues. CDR1 is MNHNY, CDR2 SVGAGI, per germline (reference sequence). The V end lost 10 bases, the J end lost 2 bases, and 21 bases lay between the germline ends. The CDR3: CATLSWGLRGNQPQHF. CDR3 bases: TGTGCCACCCTCTCATGGGGGCTAAGGGGCAATCAGCCCCAGCATTTT.

The chain employs TRBV9 and TRBJ1-5, with TRBD1 as a possible D gene (5 bases). The CDR3 runs to 14 residues. Germline lookup yields CDR1 SGDLS and CDR2 YYNGEE. Trimming removed 0 bases from V and 6 bases from J, with 10 bases in between. CDR3 bases: TGTGCCAGCAGCGTAGGCGGGGGAACTCAGCCCCAGCATTTT. Its protein product is CASSVGGGTQPQHF.

The V and J genes are TRBV11-2 and TRBJ2-7, with D perhaps TRBD1 (5 bases). CDR1 is SGHAT, CDR2 FQNNGV, per germline. V shed 1 base and J shed 1 base, with 17 bases lying between them. This CDR3 contains 17 residues. Here the CDR3 reads CASSLAYRIMSSYEQYF. Here the CDR3 DNA reads TGTGCCAGCAGCTTAGCCTACAGGATTATGTCTTCCTACGAGCAGTACTTC. Drawing the rest from reference TRBV11-2 and TRBJ2-7, the complete variable domain is EAGVAQSPRYKIIEKRQSVAFWCNPISGHATLYWYQQILGQGPKLLIQFQNNGVVDDSQLPKDRFSAERLKGVDSTLKIQPAKLEDSAVYLCASSLAYRIMSSYEQYFGPGTRLTVT.

The chain uses TRBV6-2 or TRBV6-3 and TRBJ2-7; tentatively, D is TRBD2 (6 bases). The germline V and J ends were trimmed by 6 bases and 4 bases, with 13 bases remaining between them. The CDR3 has 13 amino acids. Germline values: CDR1 MNHEY, CDR2 SVGEGT. CDR3: CASSPDYGYEQYF. The CDR3 DNA follows: TGTGCCAGCAGCCCGGACTATGGGTACGAGCAGTACTTC.

The gene calls are TRBV4-1 and TRBJ1-4; TRBD1 is a possible D gene (5 bases). This CDR3 has 15 residues. Germline V lookup: CDR1 MGHRA, CDR2 YSYEKL. Trimming took 6 bases from V and 0 from J, leaving 11 bases between them. The DNA of the CDR3 is TGCGCCAGCAGACCTTCAGGGACAACTAATGAAAAACTGTTTTTT. It specifies CASRPSGTTNEKLFF.

V and J are TRBV2 and TRBJ2-3, with 7 bases fitting TRBD2. With V trimmed by 6 bases and J by 0 bases, 6 bases remained unmatched. Per germline, CDR1 SNHLY and CDR2 FYNNEI. The CDR3 is 15 amino acids. CDR3 sequence: CASSRDYASTDTQYF. The DNA of the CDR3 is TGTGCCAGCAGCAGGGACTACGCTAGCACAGATACGCAGTATTTT.